This T cell receptor beta chain was identified during a study of vaccination effects on CD4 cells after COVID-19. General study results and limits: Infection-derived and vaccine-derived clones contracted markedly late after vaccination.

Concerning this clone itself: Its matching antigen is unknown.

Looked up from germline, CDR1 is SGHTA and CDR2 is FQGNSA. Trimming cost V 7 bases and J 4 bases, with 11 bases left between them. This CDR3 is 14 amino acids long. Culture proceeded for 9 to 11 days, and CD4+ T cells were then isolated. The cohort was immunized with two doses of either the BNT162b2 or mRNA-1273 vaccine. Vaccine recipients lacked prior SARS-CoV-2 infection and had negative nucleocapsid antibodies. On days 3 and 7, fresh IL-2 medium replaced half the medium. The protocol was immunoSEQ multiplex PCR, while the TCRdb copy is restricted to in-frame clones and leaves out a portion. The sample consists of tens of thousands of clones, around 80% of them appearing once.

Sample: CD4+ T cells from PBMCs cultured without peptide, taken after COVID-19 vaccination. V gene TRBV7-2 combines with J gene TRBJ2-6; D gene ambiguous. The receptor was derived from a human donor who received a COVID-19 vaccine. CDR3 protein: CASKRQKGANVLTF. CDR3 bases: TGTGCCAGCAAACGCCAGAAGGGGGCCAACGTCCTGACTTTC.